The present entry profiles one TCR beta chain with its context. These data originate in a study of shared clonotypes between healthy human individuals. CDR1 MNHEY and CDR2 SMNVEV come from the germline V gene (reference sequence). The trim removed 4 bases at V and 5 bases at J, leaving 5 bases unmatched. The CDR3 runs to 14 residues. Sequenced by immunoSEQ multiplex PCR; TCRdb stores in-frame clones only, minus some. The sample consists of some 1,900,000 clones, about 95% of them appearing once. CD45RO-negative CD8 cells positively selected for CCR7 made up the naive population, which excluded terminally differentiated effector memory CD45RA+ cells.

The TCR originated in a man aged 18 to 29 in good health. The chain carries TRBV27 and TRBJ2-1, with 7 bases matching TRBD1. The sample consisted of naive CD8+ T cells sorted from blood. Here the CDR3 reads CASSSQGTNNEQFF. The CDR3 DNA sequence: TGTGCCAGCAGTTCACAGGGGACCAACAATGAGCAGTTCTTC.